This T cell receptor beta chain comes out of a study of OX40 agonist ivuxolimab in advanced cancers. About the study: The group had a mean age of around 64 years, ranged from about 23 to 79, and was 80% to 90% male.

Study-level points and caveats: At 0.1-3.0 mg/kg, partial responders had clonal expansion among the lowest observed. Specificity for antigen went undetermined in the expanded peripheral T cells.

Note on this clone: Its antigen is not identified.

This CDR3 contains 14 residues. Germline V lookup: CDR1 SGHAT, CDR2 FQNNGV. Between the trimmed V and J ends, which lost 6 bases and 4 bases, there was a span of 10 bases. The protocol was immunoSEQ multiplex PCR, while the TCRdb copy is restricted to in-frame clones and leaves out a portion. The table records around 66,000 clones, about 85% of them present only once. The chain links TRBV11-2 to TRBJ1-6, with D unclear. This sequence originates from an adult with an advanced solid tumor such as melanoma, head and neck, liver or kidney cancer. This material consisted of CD4+ or CD8+ T cells sorted from blood, taken in a trial of the OX40 agonist ivuxolimab. CDR3 amino acids: CASSFRTYNSPLHF. CDR3 nucleotide sequence: TGTGCCAGCAGTTTCCGGACTTATAATTCACCCCTCCACTTT.